The next 5 T cell receptor beta chains were all read from a single sample in a study of blood T cell repertoires in COVID-19. Produced via immunoSEQ multiplex PCR; TCRdb's table is partial and in-frame only. Found here are approximately 230,000 clones, 70% to 90% of them singletons; the top ten hold under 1.5%. The sequenced material came from peripheral blood. All receptors derive from an elderly man with acute or convalescent COVID-19.

The V and J genes are TRBV7-2 and TRBJ1-6; TRBD1 matches 7 bases. CDR3 length equals 15 residues. V lost 4 bases to trimming and J lost 0 bases; unmatched junction nucleotides: 0. CDR1 is SGHTA, CDR2 FQGNSA, per germline. The CDR3 DNA follows: TGTGCCAGCAGCTCAGGGGGCTCCTATAATTCACCCCTCCACTTT. This translates into CASSSGGSYNSPLHF.

This chain joins TRBV6-2 or TRBV6-3 and TRBJ2-1; perhaps TRBD2 as D (6 bases). Trimming cost V 1 base and J 6 bases, with 16 bases left between them. There are 16 residues in the CDR3. Per the germline V gene, CDR1 is MNHEY and CDR2 is SVGEGT. The CDR3 loop is CASSYLAAPSGNEQFF. In DNA, the CDR3 is TGTGCCAGCAGTTACTTAGCGGCCCCCTCCGGCAATGAGCAGTTCTTC.

This clone was recorded a few times. The chain employs TRBV5-8 and TRBJ2-1; 12 bases are shared with TRBD2. The CDR3 has 17 residues. Germline CDR1 reads SGHTS; CDR2 reads YDEGEE. The junction had 13 bases not matched to a gene; V was cut back by 4 bases and J by 8 bases. The CDR3 sequence is CASSHLPSGGALDEQFF. CDR3 nucleotide sequence: TGTGCCAGCAGCCACCTACCTAGCGGGGGGGCTCTGGATGAGCAGTTCTTC.

This clone was detected a few times. The CDR3 DNA reads as TGTGCCAGCACCCGAAATCAGCGGGGGAACACTGAAGCTTTCTTT. This gives the protein CASTRNQRGNTEAFF. The chain links TRBV6-5 to TRBJ1-1; D not resolved. The germline V gene encodes CDR1 MNHEY and CDR2 SVGAGI. The ends were cut back, 7 bases at V and 1 base at J, with 16 bases in the middle. CDR3 length: 15 amino acids.

The chain is built from TRBV27 and TRBJ2-4; 8 bases map to TRBD2. Germline CDR1 is MNHEY and CDR2 is SMNVEV (reference sequence). The J segment lost 4 bases and the V segment lost 3 bases, leaving 8 bases of the junction unmatched. The CDR3 has 16 residues. The DNA for the CDR3 is TGTGCCAGCAGTTTGCTTTCCGGGAGGGAAAAAAACATTCAGTACTTC. This sequence encodes CASSLLSGREKNIQYF.